This T cell receptor beta chain was documented in a study of T cell repertoires in cytomegalovirus infection. About the research overall: Based on public TCR beta signatures, there were indications of CMV infection and of a matching HLA type.

This CDR3 spans 16 amino acids. From germline, CDR1 is MNHEY and CDR2 SVGEGT. J lost 3 bases, V lost 6 bases, and 9 bases had no gene match. The sample holds a few counts of this clonotype. One entry per CDR3 protein, called by TCRdb with MiXCR from the reads. The data hold more than 400,000 distinct CDR3 sequences, with about 26% observed a single time. Specimen: PBMCs. The chain uses TRBV6-2 or TRBV6-3 and TRBJ2-1; 9 bases are shared with TRBD2. This clonotype was sampled from a human donor in good health (CMV status not recorded). Some clones in this sample may be carry-over from other donors' samples. The CDR3 DNA follows: TGTGCCAGCAGGAGAGAGCGGGAGGCTGGCTACAATGAGCAGTTCTTC. Its protein product is CASRREREAGYNEQFF.